The rows below give T cell receptor beta chains drawn from one sample of a study of T-cell memory formation after mild COVID-19. MiXCR, applied by TCRdb to the 5' RACE reads, yields one record per CDR3 protein. The sample lists roughly 580,000 distinct CDR3 sequences; about 20% were seen once. Sequencing used PBMCs or a T cell subset sorted from them (not recorded which). These receptors came from an adult woman who had mild COVID-19 (a few samples of this study predate the infection). Cell type and time point are not known. Both conserved end residues are part of each CDR3. The D gene is left open where the match is weak. Clone size is not always given. Where it is, it says once, few, many or a class for expanded clones.

J gene	clone size	D gene	V gene	CDR3 protein	CDR3 DNA
TRBJ2-2	few	TRBD2	TRBV5-1	CASSSSRLAGGLTNTGELFF	TGCGCCAGCAGCTCATCCCGACTAGCGGGGGGCCTTACTAACACCGGGGAGCTGTTTTTT
TRBJ2-3	few	TRBD2	TRBV12-3/TRBV12-4	CASRSTSGTSTDTQYF	TGTGCCAGCAGATCCACTAGCGGGACTAGCACAGATACGCAGTATTTT
TRBJ1-2	.	TRBD1	TRBV5-1	CASSQGTGEGYTF	TGCGCCAGCAGCCAGGGGACAGGGGAAGGCTACACCTTC
TRBJ1-1	few	.	TRBV7-6	CASRPRQWEDTEAFF	TGTGCCAGCAGACCGCGGCAGTGGGAGGACACTGAAGCTTTCTTT
TRBJ2-1	.	.	TRBV12-5	CASGLPPDWGYNEQFF	TGTGCTAGTGGCCTACCACCTGACTGGGGGTACAATGAGCAGTTCTTC
TRBJ2-2	.	TRBD1	TRBV5-1	CAIIYIWQGARTGELFF	TGCGCCATCATATATATATGGCAGGGGGCACGGACCGGGGAGCTGTTTTTT
TRBJ2-5	few	TRBD2	TRBV7-3	CASSLRDVTGTIKQETQYF	TGTGCCAGCAGCCTAAGAGACGTCACCGGGACTATAAAACAAGAGACCCAGTACTTC
TRBJ2-7	few	TRBD2	TRBV20-1	CSASLAGGPGYEQYF	TGCAGTGCTTCCTTAGCGGGAGGGCCCGGCTACGAGCAGTACTTC
TRBJ2-1	few	.	TRBV13	CASSPAVSAYNEQFF	TGTGCCAGCAGCCCAGCCGTGTCCGCGTACAATGAGCAGTTCTTC
TRBJ2-2	few	TRBD1	TRBV9	CASSETGTGRTGELFF	TGTGCCAGCAGCGAAACCGGGACAGGTCGGACCGGGGAGCTGTTTTTT
TRBJ2-1	many	TRBD2	TRBV20-1	CSARKREIQFSYNEQFF	TGCAGTGCGAGAAAGCGGGAGATTCAGTTCTCCTACAATGAGCAGTTCTTC
TRBJ2-1	many	.	TRBV20-1	CSARLALRNEQFF	TGCAGTGCCCGACTCGCCTTGAGGAATGAGCAGTTCTTC
TRBJ1-3	few	TRBD1	TRBV7-2	CASSFYRGSRNTIYF	TGTGCCAGCAGCTTCTACAGGGGTTCTAGAAACACCATATATTTT
TRBJ1-5	.	.	TRBV12-3/TRBV12-4	CASSLLGPQHF	TGTGCCAGCAGTTTATTAGGGCCCCAGCATTTT